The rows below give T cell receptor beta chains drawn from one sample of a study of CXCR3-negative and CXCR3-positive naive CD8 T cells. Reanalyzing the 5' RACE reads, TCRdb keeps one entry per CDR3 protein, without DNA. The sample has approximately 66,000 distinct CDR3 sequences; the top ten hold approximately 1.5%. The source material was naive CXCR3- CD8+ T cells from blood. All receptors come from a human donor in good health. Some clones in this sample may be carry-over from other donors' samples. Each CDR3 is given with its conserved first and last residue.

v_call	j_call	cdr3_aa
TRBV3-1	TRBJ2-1	CASSQDNPAGGTYNEQFF
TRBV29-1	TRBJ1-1	CSVVHANRTGMNTEAFF
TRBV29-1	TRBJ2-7	CSVQGQENYEQYF
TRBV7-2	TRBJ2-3	CASSQVGLTDTQYF
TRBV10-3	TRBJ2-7	CAIRASSYEQYF
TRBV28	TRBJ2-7	CASSSDFYEQYF
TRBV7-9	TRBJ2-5	CASSSRDFRTQETQYF
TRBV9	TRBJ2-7	CASSARDGRTYEQYF
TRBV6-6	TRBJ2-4	CASSYSMTPGKNIQYF
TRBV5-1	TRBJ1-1	CASSLGGGGTEAFF
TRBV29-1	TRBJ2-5	CSVGRPQGGETQYF
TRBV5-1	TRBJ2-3	CASSPKAGVGDTQYF
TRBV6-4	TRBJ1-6	CASSLGSNSPLHF
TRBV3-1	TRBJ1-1	CASSQGQMNTEAFF
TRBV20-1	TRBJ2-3	CSARAPVSTDTQYF
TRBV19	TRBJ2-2	CVGRGYTGELFF
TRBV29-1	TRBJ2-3	CSAPLGVRTDTQYF
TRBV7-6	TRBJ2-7	CASSPNPGRVAQYF
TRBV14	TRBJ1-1	CASSSSDGFRAFF
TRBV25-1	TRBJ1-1	CASELGTEAFF
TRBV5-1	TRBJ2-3	CASSLGGGTDTQYF
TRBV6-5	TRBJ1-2	CASSYSILDKDGYTF
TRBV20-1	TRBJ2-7	CSARVPTDFTYEQYF
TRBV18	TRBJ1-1	CASRLGNTEAFF
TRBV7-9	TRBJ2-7	CASSPPPSGGADSHEQYF
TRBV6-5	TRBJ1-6	CASSSNRGSSPLHF
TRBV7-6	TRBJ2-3	CASSLIHGGYTDTQYF
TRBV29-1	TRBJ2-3	CSVEETSGFSTDTQYF
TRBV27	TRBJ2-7	CASSYLAGDVEQYF
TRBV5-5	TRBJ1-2	CASSLRQNYGYTF
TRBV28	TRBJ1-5	CASQGWLDNQPQHF
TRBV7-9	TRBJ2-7	CASSLAGRPYEQYF
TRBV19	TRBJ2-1	CASSTSPDNEQFF
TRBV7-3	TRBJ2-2	CASSPTSGENVGELFF